Each of the 24 T cell receptor beta chains below was sequenced from the same sample in a study of T cell responses to AZD1222 COVID-19 vaccine (dated by TCRdb to the early 2020s). Library generation was performed with the immunoSEQ multiplex PCR assay. This immuneACCESS table, as held by TCRdb, lists in-frame sequences with V and J called but not all clones. Of the missing ones, under half trace to an unresolved V gene in checked studies; the others have no known cause. Across this sample there are approximately 79,000 clones, with 70% to 90% seen only once. Roughly 7.9% of the sample rests with the top ten. The time point label, as the study defines it: baseline before first vaccination. The material was peripheral blood, obtained on day 0 of AZD1222 vaccination. The receptors were sampled from an adult in good health.

The CDR3 protein is CASNPTGTGDGEQYF. The CDR3 DNA is TGCGCCAGCAACCCAACCGGGACAGGTGACGGCGAGCAGTACTTC. This chain connects TRBV5-1 to TRBJ2-7, with 8 bases aligning to TRBD1. CDR3 length: 15 residues. Germline CDR1 SGHRS, CDR2 YFSETQ. Trimming cost V 6 bases and J 6 bases; bases outside gene matches: 14.

J is TRBJ2-1 and V is TRBV6-1; 9 bases line up with TRBD2. The CDR3 is 15 amino acids. After removal of 3 bases from V and 8 bases from J, the junction contained 8 bases not matched to a gene. Germline lookup yields CDR1 MNHNS and CDR2 SASEGT. The CDR3 region is CASSDPGLARDEQFF. CDR3 in DNA: TGTGCCAGCAGTGATCCGGGACTAGCACGGGATGAGCAGTTCTTC.

This clone is a singleton in its sample. The CDR3 loop reads CASSQGMASGYNEQFF. Here the CDR3 DNA reads TGCGCCAGCAGCCAAGGGATGGCTAGCGGCTACAATGAGCAGTTCTTC. The chain has TRBV4-3 and TRBJ2-1; 7 nucleotides match TRBD2. J lost 3 bases, V lost 1 base, and 6 bases had no gene match. Germline CDR1 and CDR2: LGHNA and YSLEER. This CDR3 comprises 16 residues.

V is TRBV11-3 and J is TRBJ2-1; D not resolved. Germline CDR1 and CDR2: SGHNT and YENEEA. V was shortened by 3 bases and J by 7 bases, with 7 bases between the two germline ends. This CDR3 comprises 12 residues. CDR3 region: CASSFQVNEQFF. The CDR3 DNA follows: TGTGCCAGCAGCTTTCAGGTAAATGAGCAGTTCTTC.

The rearrangement uses TRBV6-5 and TRBJ1-2; TRBD1 agrees at 7 bases. The V gene's germline CDR1 is MNHEY and CDR2 SVGAGI. The CDR3 totals 14 residues. V dropped 6 bases and J dropped 1; count of bases not matched to a gene: 5. The CDR3 sequence: CASRGTARNYGYTF. DNA for the CDR3: TGTGCCAGCAGAGGGACAGCGCGTAACTATGGCTACACCTTC.

This rearrangement joins TRBV25-1 to TRBJ1-1; D is undetermined. The ends were cut back, 3 bases at V and 6 bases at J, with 5 bases in the middle. Germline CDR1 MGHDK, CDR2 SYGVNS. The CDR3 is 11 residues long. CDR3: CASSDSSEAFF. The CDR3 nucleotides read TGTGCCAGCAGTGATTCCTCTGAAGCTTTCTTT.

This chain connects TRBV14 to TRBJ1-2; D possibly corresponds to TRBD1 (5 bases). V was clipped by 4 bases and J by 4 bases, with 16 bases between them. Germline V gene sequence: CDR1 SGHDN, CDR2 FVKESK. The CDR3 is 15 residues long. CDR3 residues: CASSPWIGQGYGYTF. In DNA, the CDR3 is TGTGCCAGCAGCCCCTGGATTGGCCAGGGCTATGGCTACACCTTC.

This chain connects TRBV29-1 to TRBJ2-7; D call uncertain. Germline V CDR1 and CDR2: SQVTM, ANQGSEA. V was clipped by 1 base and J by 2 bases, with 9 bases between them. The CDR3 runs to 13 residues. In DNA, the CDR3 is TGCAGCGTTGAAGTCAGCATTCCCTACGAGCAGTACTTC. Its protein product is CSVEVSIPYEQYF.

The rearrangement uses TRBV19 and TRBJ2-1; 11 nucleotides line up with TRBD2. The CDR3 is 19 residues long. The J segment lost 3 bases and the V segment lost 1 base, leaving 11 bases of the junction unmatched. Germline loops: CDR1 LNHDA, CDR2 SQIVND (reference sequence). The CDR3 is CASSIVGSGRAKGYNEQFF. In DNA form, the CDR3 reads TGTGCCAGTAGTATAGTTGGTAGCGGGAGGGCCAAGGGCTACAATGAGCAGTTCTTC.

The CDR3 region is CASSYSAVYNEQFF. DNA of the CDR3: TGTGCCAGCAGTTACTCGGCAGTTTACAATGAGCAGTTCTTC. The gene calls are TRBV6-5 and TRBJ2-1, with D hard to call. The CDR3 is 14 residues long. V was cut by 0 bases and J by 4 bases, with 7 bases left in between. Germline V gene data show CDR1 as MNHEY and CDR2 as SVGAGI.

CDR3 residues: CASSLLSGYTF. In nucleotides, the CDR3 is TGTGCCAGCAGTTTACTTAGCGGCTACACCTTC. The V and J genes are TRBV12-3 or TRBV12-4 and TRBJ1-2; no clear D gene. V dropped 2 bases and J dropped 8 bases, with 6 bases sitting between them. This CDR3 region has 11 residues.

The CDR3 reads CASTDTGRNEKLFF. The CDR3 region has the DNA TGTGCCAGCACCGATACAGGAAGAAATGAAAAACTGTTTTTT. This chain joins TRBV11-2 and TRBJ1-4, with a weak D call TRBD1 (5 bases). The V end was cut by 7 bases, the J end by 5 bases, with 14 bases between. CDR3 length: 14 residues. Per the germline V gene, CDR1 is SGHAT and CDR2 is FQNNGV.

This clone appeared once. The chain combines TRBV2 with TRBJ2-7; TRBD2 is a possible D gene (5 bases). V lost 6 bases and J 2 bases, leaving 11 bases between the germline ends. This CDR3 is built from 13 residues. CDR1 and CDR2 from the germline V gene are SNHLY and FYNNEI. The CDR3 loop is CASRLDSAYEQYF. CDR3 nucleotide sequence: TGTGCCAGCAGGTTGGACTCAGCCTACGAGCAGTACTTC.

The V gene is TRBV19, the J gene TRBJ2-1; TRBD1 aligns across 7 bases. The length of the CDR3 is 16 residues. Germline V gives CDR1 LNHDA, CDR2 SQIVND (reference sequence). Trimming took 6 bases from V and 4 from J; bases not matched to a gene: 12. The CDR3 region is CASSPGSGQRYNEQFF. CDR3 DNA: TGTGCCAGTAGCCCCGGCTCGGGACAGAGATACAATGAGCAGTTCTTC.

The rearrangement uses TRBV7-2 and TRBJ2-3, with a weak D call TRBD1 (5 bases). Germline CDR1 SGHTA, CDR2 FQGNSA. This CDR3 is built from 14 residues. Trimming left V 4 bases short and J 0 bases short, with 8 bases between. The CDR3: CASSSGLSTDTQYF. The DNA of the CDR3 is TGTGCCAGCAGCTCAGGGTTAAGCACAGATACGCAGTATTTT.

The chain has TRBV2 and TRBJ1-6; the match to TRBD1 covers 10 bases. This CDR3 has 14 amino acids. V trimming: 7 bases; J trimming: 7 bases; junction bases outside the gene matches: 4. Germline CDR1 reads SNHLY; CDR2 reads FYNNEI. In DNA, the CDR3 is TGTGCCAGCACGCCGGGACAGGGGAATTCACCCCTCCACTTT. Amino acid sequence: CASTPGQGNSPLHF.

V is TRBV11-2 and J is TRBJ2-4; no clear D gene. Trimming shortened V by 2 bases and J by 2 bases, and 16 bases separated the two germline ends. The length of the CDR3 is 17 residues. Germline V gene lookup returns CDR1 SGHAT and CDR2 FQNNGV. CDR3 in DNA: TGTGCCAGCAGCTTATTTGTGTCTCCTTATACCAAAAACATTCAGTACTTC. As protein: CASSLFVSPYTKNIQYF.

The rearrangement links TRBV7-2 to TRBJ2-2; D could derive from TRBD1 or TRBD2 (6 bases each). This CDR3 comprises 16 residues. The V gene lost 5 bases and the J gene lost 4 bases, with 17 bases spanning the gap. Germline V gene data show CDR1 as SGHTA and CDR2 as FQGNSA. The CDR3 sequence: CASSIQGGRGTGELFF. The CDR3 region has the DNA TGTGCCAGCAGCATACAAGGGGGGCGAGGCACCGGGGAGCTGTTTTTT. The full variable domain, in which reference TRBV7-2 and TRBJ2-2 provide the parts outside the CDR3, is GAGVSQSPSNKVTEKGKDVELRCDPISGHTALYWYRQSLGQGLEFLIYFQGNSAPDKSGLPSDRFSAERTGGSVSTLTIQRTQQEDSAVYLCASSIQGGRGTGELFFGEGSRLTVL.

V is TRBV19 and J is TRBJ2-5; the D gene is possibly TRBD1 (7 bases). V was clipped by 3 bases and J by 2 bases, with 10 bases between them. Germline V lookup: CDR1 LNHDA, CDR2 SQIVND (reference sequence). The CDR3 is 14 residues long. CDR3 region: CASSMGGQQETQYF. In DNA, the CDR3 is TGTGCCAGTAGTATGGGGGGACAGCAAGAGACCCAGTACTTC.

V is TRBV18 and J is TRBJ2-7, with TRBD2 matching 11 bases. With V trimmed by 3 bases and J by 0 bases, 1 base remained unmatched. Per germline, CDR1 KGHSH and CDR2 LQKENI. There are 15 residues in the CDR3. DNA for the CDR3: TGTGCCAGCTCACCGGGACTAGCGGACTCCTACGAGCAGTACTTC. Amino acids: CASSPGLADSYEQYF.

The rearrangement joins TRBV6-2 or TRBV6-3 to TRBJ2-3; 13 nucleotides line up with TRBD2. The CDR3 spans 17 residues. Germline CDR1 MNHEY, CDR2 SVGEGT. V shed 4 bases and J 2 bases; nucleotides not matched to a gene: 6. CDR3 sequence: CASSSGTSGETTDTQYF. The CDR3, as DNA: TGTGCCAGCAGTTCCGGGACTAGCGGGGAGACCACAGATACGCAGTATTTT.

The rearrangement uses TRBV28 and TRBJ1-6, with unresolved D. Germline CDR1 is MDHEN and CDR2 is SYDVKM. Between the trimmed V and J ends, which lost 1 base and 7 bases, there was a span of 5 bases. This CDR3 spans 13 amino acids. The CDR3 spells CASSLFRNSPLHF. The CDR3 nucleotides read TGTGCCAGCAGTTTATTCCGGAATTCACCCCTCCACTTT.

The J gene is TRBJ2-2, the V gene TRBV30, with TRBD2 matching 16 bases. The CDR3 length is 16 residues. After removal of 2 bases from V and 7 bases from J, the junction contained 4 bases not matched to a gene. Germline V gene data show CDR1 as GTSNPN and CDR2 as SVGIG (reference sequence). CDR3 loop: CAWSPGTSGRVGELFF. The CDR3 DNA sequence: TGTGCCTGGAGTCCCGGGACTAGCGGGAGGGTCGGGGAGCTGTTTTTT.

This clone showed up just once. The chain carries TRBV11-3 and TRBJ2-1; 8 nucleotides match TRBD2. The CDR3 has 14 residues. The trim removed 4 bases at V and 7 bases at J, leaving 6 bases unmatched. CDR1 is SGHNT and CDR2 is YENEEA in the germline V gene. In DNA form, the CDR3 reads TGTGCCAGCAGCTCCGGGACTAGGAGAAATGAGCAGTTCTTC. Protein product: CASSSGTRRNEQFF.